This T cell receptor beta chain was retrieved from a study of blood T cell repertoires in COVID-19. Per the original methods: Estimation of nucleated cell counts relied on the amplification of reference gene primers. The data were produced by immunoSEQ multiplex PCR, yet TCRdb's version contains in-frame clones alone and is incomplete. The V and J calls and the clone size are those of that table, but D and trimming were determined from the DNA. The sample includes around 200,000 clones, 87% of them seen just once. V dropped 4 bases and J dropped 7; count of bases not matched to a gene: 3. CDR3 length equals 13 residues. CDR1 is SGHDN and CDR2 is FVKESK in the germline V gene.

The sample was peripheral blood. This clonotype was obtained from a woman aged 18-30 years who had recovered from COVID-19. V is TRBV14 and J is TRBJ2-2, with TRBD1 matching 7 bases. CDR3 in amino acids: CASSPQGYGELFF. For the CDR3, the DNA is TGTGCCAGCAGCCCACAGGGGTACGGGGAGCTGTTTTTT.